This paragraph reports one T cell receptor beta chain. Mismatch with germline at one junction end may stem from a read error. Per germline, CDR1 SEHNR and CDR2 FQNEAQ (reference sequence). CDR3 length equals 15 residues. This record comes from a study of shared clonotypes between healthy human individuals. Study in general: Three plates each covered CD4 naive and memory; CD8 naive two, CD8 memory one.

Repertoires were generated with immunoSEQ multiplex PCR, while TCRdb's copy carries only in-frame clones and drops some. This sample has roughly 720,000 clones, with roughly 87% found just once. This receptor was obtained from a man aged 18 to 29 in good health. Some clones in this sample may be carry-over from other donors' samples. The sequenced sample was memory CD8+ T cells from PBMCs. Specified subset: CD45RO+ cells pooled with CCR7-negative TemRA cells. This chain connects TRBV7-9 to TRBJ2-7; D is tentatively TRBD1 or TRBD2 (5 bases each). The CDR3 loop reads CASSQDRGDNYEQYF. The CDR3 region has the DNA TGCGCCAGCAGCCAAGACCGAGGGGATAACTACGAGCAGTACTTC.